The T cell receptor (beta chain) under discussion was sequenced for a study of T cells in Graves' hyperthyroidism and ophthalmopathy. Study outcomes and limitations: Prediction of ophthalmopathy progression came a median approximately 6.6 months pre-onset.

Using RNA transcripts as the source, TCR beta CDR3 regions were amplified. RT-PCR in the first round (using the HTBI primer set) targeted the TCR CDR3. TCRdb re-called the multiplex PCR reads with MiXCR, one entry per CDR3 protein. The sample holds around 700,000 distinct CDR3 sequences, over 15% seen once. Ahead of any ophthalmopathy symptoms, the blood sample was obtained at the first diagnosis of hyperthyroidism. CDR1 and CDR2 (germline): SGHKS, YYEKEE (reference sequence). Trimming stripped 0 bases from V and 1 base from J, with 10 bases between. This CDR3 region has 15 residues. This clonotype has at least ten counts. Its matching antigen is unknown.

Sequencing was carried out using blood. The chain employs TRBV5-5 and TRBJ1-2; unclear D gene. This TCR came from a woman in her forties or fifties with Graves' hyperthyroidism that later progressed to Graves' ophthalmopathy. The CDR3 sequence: CASSLGGDFNYGYTF. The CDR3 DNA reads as TGTGCCAGCAGCTTGGGGGGTGATTTTAACTATGGCTACACCTTC. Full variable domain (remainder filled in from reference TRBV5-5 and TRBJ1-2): DAGVTQSPTHLIKTRGQQVTLRCSPISGHKSVSWYQQVLGQGPQFIFQYYEKEERGRGNFPDRFSARQFPNYSSELNVNALLLGDSALYLCASSLGGDFNYGYTFGSGTRLTVV.